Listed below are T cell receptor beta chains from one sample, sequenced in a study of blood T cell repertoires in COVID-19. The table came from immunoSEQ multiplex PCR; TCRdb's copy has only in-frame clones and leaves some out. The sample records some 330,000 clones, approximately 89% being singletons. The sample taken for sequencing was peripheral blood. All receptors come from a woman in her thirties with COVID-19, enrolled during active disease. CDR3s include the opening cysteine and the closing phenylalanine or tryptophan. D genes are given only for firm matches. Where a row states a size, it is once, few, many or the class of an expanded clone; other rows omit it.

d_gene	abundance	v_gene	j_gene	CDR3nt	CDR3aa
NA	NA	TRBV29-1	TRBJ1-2	TGCAGCGTTGAAGACCCGGGGAGGGACTATGGCTACACCTTC	CSVEDPGRDYGYTF
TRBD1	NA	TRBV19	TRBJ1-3	TGTGCCAGTAAAACAGGGGTTAACTCTGGAAACACCATATATTTT	CASKTGVNSGNTIYF
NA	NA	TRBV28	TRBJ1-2	TGTGCCAGCACCGTGGGGGGGGTTTTCCAATATGGCTACACCTTC	CASTVGGVFQYGYTF
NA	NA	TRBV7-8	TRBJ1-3	TGTGCCAGCAGCCCGACAGTTTCTGGAAACACCATATATTTT	CASSPTVSGNTIYF
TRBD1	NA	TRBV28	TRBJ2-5	TGTGCCAGCAGTCCAGGGACAGGGGGCGGTGAGACCCAGTACTTC	CASSPGTGGGETQYF
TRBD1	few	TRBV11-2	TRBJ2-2	TGTGCCAGCAGCCTACGACAGGGGAACACCGGGGAGCTGTTTTTT	CASSLRQGNTGELFF
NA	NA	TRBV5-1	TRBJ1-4	TGCGCCAGCAGCTTCGCTCCGGGGAGAAGTGTGTTTTTT	CASSFAPGRSVFF
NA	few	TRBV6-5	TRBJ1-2	TGTGCCAGCAGTACAGGGAACTATGGCTACACCTTC	CASSTGNYGYTF
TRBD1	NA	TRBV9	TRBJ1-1	TGTGCCAGCAGCCCTACAGGGGGCTACAACACTGAAGCTTTCTTT	CASSPTGGYNTEAFF
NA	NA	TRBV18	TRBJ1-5	TGTGCCAGCTCCTCTGGGCGGGATAATCAGCCCCAGCATTTT	CASSSGRDNQPQHF
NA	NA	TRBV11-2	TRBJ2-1	TGTGCCAGCAGCTTAGGGCCCTACAATGAGCAGTTCTTC	CASSLGPYNEQFF
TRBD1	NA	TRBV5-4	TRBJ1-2	TGTGCCAGCAGCACGGACAGGGGGGGGTATGGCTACACCTTC	CASSTDRGGYGYTF
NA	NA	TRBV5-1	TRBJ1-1	TGCGCCAGCAGGGGGCCCCCCTTGAACACTGAAGCTTTCTTT	CASRGPPLNTEAFF
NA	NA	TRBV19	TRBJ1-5	TGTGCCAGTAGTATTGGGCCGATGAATCAGCCCCAGCATTTT	CASSIGPMNQPQHF
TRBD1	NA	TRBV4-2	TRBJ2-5	TGTGCCAGCAGCCAAGGACAGGGGGAAGAGACCCAGTACTTC	CASSQGQGEETQYF
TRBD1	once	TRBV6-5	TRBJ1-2	TGTGCCAGCAGTTACTCGAATCAGGGGGCGCGGGGCTACACCTTC	CASSYSNQGARGYTF
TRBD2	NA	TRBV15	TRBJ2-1	TGTGCCACCAGCGCCCGAGTAGCGGGGACGTACAATGAGCAGTTCTTC	CATSARVAGTYNEQFF
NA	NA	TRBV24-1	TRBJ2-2	TGTGCCACCAGTGTGGGTGAGGTCGGGGAGCTGTTTTTT	CATSVGEVGELFF
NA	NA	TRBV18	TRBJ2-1	TGTGCCAGCTCACCACAGGGGTCAAGAAATGAGCAGTTCTTC	CASSPQGSRNEQFF
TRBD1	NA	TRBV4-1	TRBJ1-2	TGCGCCAGCAGCCAGCCAGGGGGGACCTATGGCTACACCTTC	CASSQPGGTYGYTF
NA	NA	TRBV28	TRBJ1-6	TGTGCCAGCAGTCCCCGGCCGGGTTCACCCCTCCACTTT	CASSPRPGSPLHF
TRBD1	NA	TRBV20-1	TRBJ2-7	TGCAGTGCGAGTGACAGGGGGACCTACGAGCAGTACTTC	CSASDRGTYEQYF
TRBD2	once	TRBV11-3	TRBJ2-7	TGTGCCAGCAGCTTACCCCTAGCGGGGGGGCATGAGCAGTACTTC	CASSLPLAGGHEQYF
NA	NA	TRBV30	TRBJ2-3	TGTGCCTGGACCCACCCACACGCGGATTCGGATACGCAGTATTTT	CAWTHPHADSDTQYF
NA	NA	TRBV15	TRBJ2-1	TGTGCCACCAGCGTCAGGTACAATGAGCAGTTCTTC	CATSVRYNEQFF
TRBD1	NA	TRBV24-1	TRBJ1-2	TGTGCCACCAGTGATGCGACAGGGGGTTGGGACGGCTACACCTTC	CATSDATGGWDGYTF
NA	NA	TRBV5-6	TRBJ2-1	TGTGCCAGCAGCAACCGGGACTTACCATACAATGAGCAGTTCTTC	CASSNRDLPYNEQFF
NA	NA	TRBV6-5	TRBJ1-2	TGTGCCAGCAGTTACGCGGTGGACTATGGCTACACCTTC	CASSYAVDYGYTF
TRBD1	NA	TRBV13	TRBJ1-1	TGTGCCAGCAGTTTAGGCAGGGGGAGGTTCACTGAAGCTTTCTTT	CASSLGRGRFTEAFF
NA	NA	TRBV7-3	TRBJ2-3	TGTGCCAGCAGCTTAGCCGGAGGAGATACGCAGTATTTT	CASSLAGGDTQYF
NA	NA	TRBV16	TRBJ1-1	TGTGCCAGCAGCCAATCAGGGGGAACGGGTCCTGAAGCTTTCTTT	CASSQSGGTGPEAFF
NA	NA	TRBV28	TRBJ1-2	TGTGCCAGCAGTTTCGCAGGGGCCAACTATGGCTACACCTTC	CASSFAGANYGYTF
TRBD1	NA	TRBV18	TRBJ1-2	TGTGCCAGCTCACCACAAGGGGGCTTGGACTATGGCTACACCTTC	CASSPQGGLDYGYTF